The T cell receptor beta chain described here comes from a study of shared clonotypes between healthy human individuals. The study, taken as a whole, reports: Larger estimated richness was generally seen in naive subsets than in memory subsets. At large depth, rarefaction still showed sorted-subset sequencing to be incomplete.

None of the donors, who were healthy HIV-negative adults, had recently had acute infections or vaccinations. CD4+ cells yielded CD45RA+ naive and CD45RA-negative memory subsets. As regards this clone: Its antigen is undetermined.

Trimming left V 5 bases short and J 1 base short, with 11 bases between. In germline, CDR1 is MDHEN, CDR2 SYDVKM. CDR3 size: 14 residues. Clones were sequenced by immunoSEQ multiplex PCR, and TCRdb holds only the in-frame ones, with some missing. The profile shows about 1.1 million clones, 70% to 80% of them singletons. This sequence originates from a man aged 18 to 30 in good health. Some clones in this sample may be carry-over from other donors' samples. The chain couples TRBV28 to TRBJ1-1; D is perhaps TRBD1 (6 bases). The sequencing input was memory CD4+ T cells from PBMCs. As for subset: CD45RA-negative fraction. CDR3 bases: TGTGCCAGCAGTACCCGGGGGCCGAACACTGAAGCTTTCTTT. Residues: CASSTRGPNTEAFF.